The 8 T cell receptor beta chains in this list originate from one sample, sequenced in a study of blood T cells in healthy people across ages. Sample-barcoded 5' priming and a J-beta primer mix drove a second PCR of about 6 to 11 cycles. MiXCR was run by TCRdb on the 5' RACE reads, yielding one entry per CDR3 protein. The sample includes 500,000 to 650,000 distinct CDR3 sequences, about 25% of them seen just once. These same records also appear under a second study, on T cells of mothers and their children.

Sequencing was carried out using blood. These receptors were taken from a boy between 2 and 15 years old in good health.

V gene TRBV7-6 combines with J gene TRBJ2-5; 7 bases are shared with TRBD2. The length of the CDR3 is 15 residues. The junction had 10 bases not matched to a gene; V was cut back by 4 bases and J by 5 bases. Germline V gene data show CDR1 as SGHVS and CDR2 as FNYEAQ. CDR3 amino acids: CASSSGELAWETQYF. The CDR3 nucleotides are TGTGCCAGCAGCTCAGGCGAACTAGCGTGGGAGACCCAGTACTTC.

The chain couples TRBV27 to TRBJ2-7; D gene ambiguous. The ends were cut back, 0 bases at V and 5 bases at J, with 23 bases in the middle. CDR3 length: 18 amino acids. The germline gives CDR1 MNHEY, CDR2 SMNVEV (reference sequence). The DNA for the CDR3 is TGTGCCAGCAGTTTATCGACGCCACTGGCCCTCAGCAGTCACGAGCAGTACTTC. It yields the protein CASSLSTPLALSSHEQYF.

This clonotype showed up just a few times. V gene TRBV13 combines with J gene TRBJ2-5; D not certain. The J call may be in error: the DNA end matches TRBJ2-1 better. The CDR3 runs 13 residues. Germline V CDR1 and CDR2: PRHDT, FYEKMQ (reference sequence). The CDR3 reads CASSLGTLTLQFF. The CDR3 DNA reads as TGTGCCAGCAGCTTAGGGACTCTTACGTTGCAGTTCTTC.

This clonotype has only a few counts. V is TRBV27 and J is TRBJ1-4, with 7 bases aligning to TRBD1. This CDR3 spans 14 amino acids. Germline CDR1 is MNHEY and CDR2 is SMNVEV (reference sequence). Unmatched junction bases numbered 9, after V lost 6 bases and J lost 8 bases. The CDR3 reads CASRSQGTWEKLFF. The DNA of the CDR3 is TGTGCCAGCAGATCACAGGGGACATGGGAAAAACTGTTTTTT.

There are a few counts of this clonotype. The chain has TRBV28 and TRBJ1-1; TRBD1 matches at 10 bases. V was clipped by 6 bases and J by 6 bases; unmatched bases: 10. CDR1 is MDHEN, CDR2 SYDVKM, per germline. The CDR3 consists of 15 residues. CDR3 DNA: TGTGCCAGCAGAACTACGGACAGGGGGGGGGCTGAAGCTTTCTTT. This translates into CASRTTDRGGAEAFF.

The V and J genes are TRBV12-5 and TRBJ2-5; a weak D match, TRBD1 (5 bases). The CDR3 is 13 residues long. From germline, CDR1 is LGHNT and CDR2 FRNRAP. Trimming took 6 bases from V and 5 from J, leaving 13 bases between them. CDR3 bases: TGTGCTAGTGGCTTCCAGGGTTCGGAGACCCAGTACTTC. Translation: CASGFQGSETQYF.

This clonotype was detected a few times. The chain is built from TRBV4-1 and TRBJ1-5; a possible D gene is TRBD1 (6 bases). V lost 2 bases and J lost 4, with 24 bases in between. The CDR3 spans 19 residues. Germline lookup yields CDR1 MGHRA and CDR2 YSYEKL. CDR3 in amino acids: CASSQWTVGFVAGNQPQHF. The CDR3 DNA reads TGCGCCAGCAGCCAATGGACAGTCGGCTTCGTGGCAGGTAATCAGCCCCAGCATTTT.

This clonotype was counted between two and nine times. The chain has TRBV19 and TRBJ2-7, with D perhaps assigned TRBD1 or TRBD2 (6 bases each). Germline V gene data show CDR1 as LNHDA and CDR2 as SQIVND (reference sequence). The CDR3 extends over 12 amino acids. Trimming cost V 10 bases and J 7 bases, with 17 bases left between them. CDR3 region: CATTGGHAEQYF. The CDR3 bases are TGTGCCACCACCGGGGGCCACGCGGAGCAGTACTTC.